This T cell receptor beta chain was sequenced in a study of T cells in localized non-small cell lung cancer. TCRdb's copy holds only in-frame clones and misses some; the assay was immunoSEQ multiplex PCR. Among about 2,700 clones listed, roughly 28% were seen once. Overall study results and limits: Researchers found a median roughly 50 of the top 100 tumor clones in adjacent lung. Maximal T cell clonality occurred in uninvolved adjacent lung, with tumor ranking below it.

A note on this clone: Its target is not known.

Germline CDR1 and CDR2: SGDLS and YYNGEE. Between the trimmed V and J ends, which lost 9 bases and 3 bases, there was a span of 16 bases. The CDR3 spans 14 residues. The receptor comes from a woman aged 35 to 70 with stage I lung adenocarcinoma. The rearrangement joins TRBV9 to TRBJ2-1; D may correspond to TRBD1 or TRBD2 (7 bases each). This sample comprised lung tumor tissue, obtained before any cancer treatment. CDR3 protein: CAIPSGTDYNEQFF. CDR3 in DNA: TGTGCCATACCGAGCGGGACAGACTACAATGAGCAGTTCTTC.